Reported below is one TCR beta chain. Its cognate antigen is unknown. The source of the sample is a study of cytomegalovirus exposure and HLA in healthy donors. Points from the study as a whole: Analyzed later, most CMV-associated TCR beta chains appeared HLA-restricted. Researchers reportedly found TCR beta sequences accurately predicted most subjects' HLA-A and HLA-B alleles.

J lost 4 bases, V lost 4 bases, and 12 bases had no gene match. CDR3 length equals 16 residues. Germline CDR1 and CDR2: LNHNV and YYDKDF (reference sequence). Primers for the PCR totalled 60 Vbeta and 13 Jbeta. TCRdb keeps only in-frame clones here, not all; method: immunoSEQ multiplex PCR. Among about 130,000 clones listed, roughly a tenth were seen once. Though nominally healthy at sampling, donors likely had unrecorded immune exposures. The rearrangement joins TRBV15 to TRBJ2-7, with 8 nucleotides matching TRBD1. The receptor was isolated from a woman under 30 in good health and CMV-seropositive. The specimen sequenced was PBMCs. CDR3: CATSNGGQAGGYEQYF. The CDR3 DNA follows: TGTGCCACCAGCAACGGGGGACAGGCTGGGGGTTACGAGCAGTACTTC.